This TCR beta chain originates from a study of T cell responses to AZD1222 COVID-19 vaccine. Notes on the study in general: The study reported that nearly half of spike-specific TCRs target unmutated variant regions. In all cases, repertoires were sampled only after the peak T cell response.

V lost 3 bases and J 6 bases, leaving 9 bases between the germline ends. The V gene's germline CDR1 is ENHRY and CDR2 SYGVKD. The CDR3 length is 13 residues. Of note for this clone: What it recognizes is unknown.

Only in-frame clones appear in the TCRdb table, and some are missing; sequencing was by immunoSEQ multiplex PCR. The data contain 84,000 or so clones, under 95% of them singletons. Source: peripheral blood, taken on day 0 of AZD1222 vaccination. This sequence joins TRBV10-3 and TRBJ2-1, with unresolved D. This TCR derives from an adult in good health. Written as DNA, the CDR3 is TGTGCCATCAGTGAAGGGCTAATCAATGAGCAGTTCTTC. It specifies CAISEGLINEQFF.